Listed below are T cell receptor beta chains from one sample, sequenced in a study of cytomegalovirus exposure and HLA in healthy donors. This table comes from immunoSEQ multiplex PCR, and its TCRdb copy is limited to in-frame clones, with some not included. The data show about 140,000 clones, with 80% seen just once and just over 4.5% held by the top ten. Sequenced: PBMCs. The receptors were sampled from a man between 40 and 49 years old in good health and CMV-seronegative. Both conserved end residues are part of each CDR3. The D gene is left open where the match is weak. The size of a clone is reported for some rows only, either as once, few or many, or as a class for expanded clones.

d_gene,abundance,j_gene,v_gene,CDR3aa,CDR3nt
-,-,TRBJ2-5,TRBV9,CASSVGGLSRETQYF,TGTGCCAGCAGCGTAGGGGGCCTTTCACGAGAGACCCAGTACTTC
TRBD1,-,TRBJ1-1,TRBV7-9,CASRTTGGPTEAFF,TGTGCCAGCAGGACCACAGGGGGGCCAACTGAAGCTTTCTTT
-,-,TRBJ2-3,TRBV4-3,CASSQEHAAGDTQYF,TGCGCCAGCAGCCAAGAGCACGCCGCGGGAGATACGCAGTATTTT
-,-,TRBJ1-1,TRBV10-3,CAISESGHPNTEAFF,TGTGCCATCAGTGAATCGGGACACCCGAACACTGAAGCTTTCTTT
TRBD1,few,TRBJ1-4,TRBV30,CAWSVGTGYEKLFF,TGTGCCTGGAGCGTCGGGACAGGGTATGAAAAACTGTTTTTT
TRBD2,once,TRBJ2-3,TRBV15,CATSKTSGGPSTDTQYF,TGTGCCACCAGCAAGACTAGCGGGGGGCCCAGCACAGATACGCAGTATTTT
-,-,TRBJ2-3,TRBV6-6,CASSYSSGDTQYF,TGTGCCAGCAGTTACTCTTCGGGAGATACGCAGTATTTT
-,-,TRBJ1-2,TRBV7-9,CASSADTYGYTF,TGTGCCAGCAGCGCCGACACCTATGGCTACACCTTC
TRBD2,-,TRBJ2-6,TRBV12-5,CASALGGAGANVLTF,TGTGCTAGTGCCCTCGGGGGGGCTGGGGCCAACGTCCTGACTTTC
-,-,TRBJ2-7,TRBV2,CASIRLSYEQYF,TGTGCCAGCATCCGACTTTCCTACGAGCAGTACTTC
TRBD1,few,TRBJ1-5,TRBV2,CASRDRDGNQPQHF,TGTGCCAGCAGGGACAGGGACGGGAATCAGCCCCAGCATTTT
-,-,TRBJ1-1,TRBV6-6,CASSYSSRNTEAFF,TGTGCCAGCAGTTACTCGAGTCGAAACACTGAAGCTTTCTTT
TRBD2,-,TRBJ2-7,TRBV4-3,CASSQAPSGIYEQYF,TGCGCCAGCAGCCAAGCCCCTAGCGGGATCTACGAGCAGTACTTC
-,few,TRBJ1-2,TRBV7-2,CASSFTGSTVNYGYTF,TGTGCCAGCAGCTTTACCGGAAGTACAGTAAACTATGGCTACACCTTC
-,-,TRBJ2-5,TRBV19,CASSMAGGGTQYF,TGTGCCAGTAGTATGGCAGGGGGAGGGACCCAGTACTTC
TRBD1,-,TRBJ1-3,TRBV6-5,CASSYGTGWSGNTIYF,TGTGCCAGCAGTTACGGGACAGGTTGGTCTGGAAACACCATATATTTT
-,-,TRBJ1-4,TRBV27,CASSWSAGDRTNEKLFF,TGTGCCAGCAGTTGGTCTGCCGGCGACAGAACTAATGAAAAACTGTTTTTT
-,-,TRBJ2-3,TRBV5-1,CASKVGLTDTQYF,TGCGCCAGCAAGGTGGGGCTCACAGATACGCAGTATTTT
-,-,TRBJ2-3,TRBV7-2,CASSSSGVPTDTQYF,TGTGCCAGCAGTTCCTCAGGGGTTCCCACAGATACGCAGTATTTT
TRBD2,-,TRBJ2-2,TRBV4-3,CASSRGAIAGGTGELFF,TGCGCCAGCAGCCGGGGAGCTATAGCGGGGGGCACCGGGGAGCTGTTTTTT
TRBD2,-,TRBJ2-3,TRBV5-4,CASSPTSGTTDTQYF,TGTGCCAGCAGCCCAACTAGCGGGACTACAGATACGCAGTATTTT
-,-,TRBJ2-7,TRBV28,CASSLGGARSGPPYEQYF,TGTGCCAGCAGTTTAGGGGGGGCAAGGAGCGGGCCTCCCTACGAGCAGTACTTC
-,few,TRBJ1-2,TRBV28,CASSFLMSKGVGYTF,TGTGCCAGCAGTTTCTTAATGTCAAAAGGGGTTGGCTACACCTTC
-,once,TRBJ2-5,TRBV9,CASSVGGEETQYF,TGTGCCAGCAGCGTTGGAGGGGAGGAGACCCAGTACTTC